A single T cell receptor (beta chain) is shown here with its context. The use of a sample-barcoded 5' primer and a J-beta primer mix characterized a second PCR of roughly 7 to 11 cycles. Every cDNA molecule bore a tag from a template-switch adaptor containing 12 random nucleotides. TCRdb fed the 5' RACE reads into MiXCR, producing one record per CDR3 protein. The sample includes some 700,000 distinct CDR3 sequences, more than 40% seen only once; the top ten take less than 25%. The record originates from a study of blood T cells in healthy people across ages. The CDR3 is 17 amino acids. The J segment lost 3 bases and the V segment lost 1 base, leaving 8 bases of the junction unmatched. In germline, CDR1 is LGHNA, CDR2 YSLEER.

The chain carries TRBV4-3 and TRBJ1-5; 8 bases are shared with TRBD1. The sequence was collected from a woman aged 55-70 years in good health. The sample taken for sequencing was blood. CDR3 in amino acids: CASSQVVGQGNNQPQHF. In DNA form, the CDR3 reads TGCGCCAGCAGCCAAGTTGTAGGACAGGGAAACAATCAGCCCCAGCATTTT.